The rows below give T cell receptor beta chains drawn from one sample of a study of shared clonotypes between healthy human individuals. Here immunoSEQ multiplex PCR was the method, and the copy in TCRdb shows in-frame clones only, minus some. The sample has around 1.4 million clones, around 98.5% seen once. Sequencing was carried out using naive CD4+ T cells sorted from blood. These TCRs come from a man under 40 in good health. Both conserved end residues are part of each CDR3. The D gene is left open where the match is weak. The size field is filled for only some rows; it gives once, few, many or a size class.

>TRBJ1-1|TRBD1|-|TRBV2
TGTGCCAGCACCAACCAGGGGACAGTCCAGAACACTGAAGCTTTCTTT
CASTNQGTVQNTEAFF
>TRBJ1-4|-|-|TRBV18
TGTGCCAGCTCACCATCGGGCGGGAATGAAAAACTGTTTTTT
CASSPSGGNEKLFF
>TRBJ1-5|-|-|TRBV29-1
TGCAGCGTTGGAGTAGGAAATCAGCCCCAGCATTTT
CSVGVGNQPQHF
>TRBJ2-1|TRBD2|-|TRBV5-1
TGCGCCAGCAGCCTTCGAGCTAGCGGCTCCTACAATGAGCAGTTCTTC
CASSLRASGSYNEQFF
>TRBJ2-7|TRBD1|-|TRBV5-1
TGCGCCAGCAGCCCCGGACAGGGGGCCTTATACGAGCAGTACTTC
CASSPGQGALYEQYF
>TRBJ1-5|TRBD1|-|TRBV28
TGTGCCAGCACCTCCGGGACAGGGGGAATTCAGCCCCAGCATTTT
CASTSGTGGIQPQHF
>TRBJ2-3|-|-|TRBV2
TGTGCCAGCAGTAGGGGTGGCAGAACCGACACAGATACGCAGTATTTT
CASSRGGRTDTDTQYF
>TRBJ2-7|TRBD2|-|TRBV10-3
TGTGCCATCAGTGAGTCCGAGCGGGAGTCGTCCTACGAGCAGTACTTC
CAISESERESSYEQYF
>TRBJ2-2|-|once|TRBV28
TGTGCCAGCAGTTCAGGGGAGCTGTTTTTT
CASSSGELFF
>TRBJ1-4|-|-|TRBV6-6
TGTGCCAGCAGTTACCCGAGGGGAGGTGAAAAACTGTTTTTT
CASSYPRGGEKLFF
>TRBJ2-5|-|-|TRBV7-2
TGTGCCAGCAGCATCCGACCGGGAGAGACCCAGTACTTC
CASSIRPGETQYF
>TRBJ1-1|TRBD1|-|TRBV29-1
TGCAGCGTTACGATCGGACAGGGTTTAACTGAAGCTTTCTTT
CSVTIGQGLTEAFF
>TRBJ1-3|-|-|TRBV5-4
TGTGCCAGCAGCTCAGGGGCCAGTGGAAACACCATATATTTT
CASSSGASGNTIYF
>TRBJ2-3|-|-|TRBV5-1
TGCGCCAGCAGCTCAGTGCTAGGGCCCATCACAGATACGCAGTATTTT
CASSSVLGPITDTQYF
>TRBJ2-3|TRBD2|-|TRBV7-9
TGTGCCAGCAGCTTAGGGGCTAGCGGGAGGCAAGATACGCAGTATTTT
CASSLGASGRQDTQYF
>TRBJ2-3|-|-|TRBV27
TGTGCCAGCATGAAAGGACTAAACACAGATACGCAGTATTTT
CASMKGLNTDTQYF
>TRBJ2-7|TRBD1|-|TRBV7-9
TGTGCCAGCAGCTCCGGACAGGGGACCCACGAGCAGTACTTC
CASSSGQGTHEQYF
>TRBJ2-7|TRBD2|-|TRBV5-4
TGTGCCAGCAGCTCAGCGGGGGTTTTTGACGAGCAGTACTTC
CASSSAGVFDEQYF
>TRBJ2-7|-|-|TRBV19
TGTGCCAGTAGTATGGCTAGTGACTACGAGCAGTACTTC
CASSMASDYEQYF
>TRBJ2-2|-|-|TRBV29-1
TGCAGCGTTGGAGGGGCCGGGGAGCTGTTTTTT
CSVGGAGELFF